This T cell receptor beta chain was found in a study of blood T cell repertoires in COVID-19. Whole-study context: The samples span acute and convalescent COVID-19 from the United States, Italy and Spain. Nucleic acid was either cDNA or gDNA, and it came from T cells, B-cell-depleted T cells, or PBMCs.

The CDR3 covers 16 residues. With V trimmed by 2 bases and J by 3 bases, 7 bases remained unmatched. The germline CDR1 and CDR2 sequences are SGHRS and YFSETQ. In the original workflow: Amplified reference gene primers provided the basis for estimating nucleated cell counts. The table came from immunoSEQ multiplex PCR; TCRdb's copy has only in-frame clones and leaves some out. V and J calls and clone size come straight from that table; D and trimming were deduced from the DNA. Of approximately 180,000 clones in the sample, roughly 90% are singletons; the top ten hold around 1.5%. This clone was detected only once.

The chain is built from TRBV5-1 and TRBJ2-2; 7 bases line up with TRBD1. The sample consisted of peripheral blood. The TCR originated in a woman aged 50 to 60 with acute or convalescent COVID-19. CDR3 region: CASSFLIQGYTGELFF. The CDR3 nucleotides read TGCGCCAGCAGCTTCCTTATACAGGGGTACACCGGGGAGCTGTTTTTT.